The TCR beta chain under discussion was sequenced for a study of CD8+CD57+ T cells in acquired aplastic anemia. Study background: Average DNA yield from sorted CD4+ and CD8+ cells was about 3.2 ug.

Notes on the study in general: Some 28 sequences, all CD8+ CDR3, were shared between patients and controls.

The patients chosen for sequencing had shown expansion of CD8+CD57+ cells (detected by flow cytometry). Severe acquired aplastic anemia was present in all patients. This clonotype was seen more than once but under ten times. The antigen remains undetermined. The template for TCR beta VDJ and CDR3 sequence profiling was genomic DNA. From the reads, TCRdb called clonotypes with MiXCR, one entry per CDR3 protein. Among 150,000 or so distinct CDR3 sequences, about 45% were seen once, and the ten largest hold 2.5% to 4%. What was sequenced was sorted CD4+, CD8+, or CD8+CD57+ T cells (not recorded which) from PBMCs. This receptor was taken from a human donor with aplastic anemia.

CDR3: CASSRARASGGANVLTF. In DNA form, the CDR3 reads TGTGCCAGCAGCCGGGCCCGGGCTAGCGGGGGGGCCAACGTCCTGACTTTC. This chain uses TRBV11-2 with TRBJ2-6, with 8 nucleotides matching TRBD2. The CDR3 has 17 amino acids. Trimming took 5 bases from V and 4 from J; bases not matched to a gene: 10. From germline, CDR1 is SGHAT and CDR2 FQNNGV. Full variable domain (rest looked up from reference TRBV11-2 and TRBJ2-6): EAGVAQSPRYKIIEKRQSVAFWCNPISGHATLYWYQQILGQGPKLLIQFQNNGVVDDSQLPKDRFSAERLKGVDSTLKIQPAKLEDSAVYLCASSRARASGGANVLTFGAGSRLTVL.